The rows below give T cell receptor beta chains drawn from one sample of a study of cytomegalovirus exposure and HLA in healthy donors. Measured with immunoSEQ multiplex PCR; TCRdb has only the in-frame clones, and not every one. The sample consists of around 150,000 clones, roughly three quarters of them appearing once. Source material: PBMCs. The origin of the receptors is a man between 18 and 29 years old in good health and CMV-seronegative. Both conserved end residues are part of each CDR3. D genes are given only for firm matches. Clone size, where shown, is once, few, many, or a class for clones that have expanded.

D gene | J gene | V gene | clone size | CDR3 DNA | CDR3 protein
NA | TRBJ2-7 | TRBV10-1 | NA | TGCGCCAGCAGCCCTACAGGGAAAGTCTACGAGCAGTACTTC | CASSPTGKVYEQYF
TRBD1 | TRBJ1-2 | TRBV6-1 | few | TGTGCCAGCAGTACAGGGGACTATGGCTACACCTTC | CASSTGDYGYTF
NA | TRBJ2-1 | TRBV10-3 | NA | TGTGCCATCAGTATGGAGGGTCCCTACAATGAGCAGTTCTTC | CAISMEGPYNEQFF
NA | TRBJ2-7 | TRBV5-1 | NA | TGCGCCAGCAGCTTGTTTCCAGGCGAGCAGTACTTC | CASSLFPGEQYF
NA | TRBJ2-5 | TRBV18 | NA | TGTGCCAGCTCCCGCGCTGGACAGCACCAAGAGACCCAGTACTTC | CASSRAGQHQETQYF
TRBD1 | TRBJ2-7 | TRBV11-2 | NA | TGTGCCAGCAGCTCGGAAGGGGGCTTCGACGAGCAGTACTTC | CASSSEGGFDEQYF
TRBD1 | TRBJ2-3 | TRBV7-2 | NA | TGTGCCAGCAGCTCCTTCCTGGACAGGGGGCGAGCAGATACGCTGTATTTT | CASSSFLDRGRADTLYF
TRBD1 | TRBJ2-7 | TRBV28 | NA | TGTGCCAGCAGCTCCGGCGGGACAGGTGTGGGGGAGCAGTACTTC | CASSSGGTGVGEQYF
TRBD1 | TRBJ1-4 | TRBV28 | NA | TGTGCCAGCAGTTTCGCGGCAGGGGGAGCAGGCGAAAAACTGTTTTTT | CASSFAAGGAGEKLFF
NA | TRBJ1-1 | TRBV19 | once | TGTGCCAGTAGCCGCTCTGGCAGGGGCACTGAAGCTTTCTTT | CASSRSGRGTEAFF
TRBD2 | TRBJ2-7 | TRBV18 | few | TGTGCCAGCTCACCACCAAGCGGGAGACTACCTACGCAAGAGCAGTACTTC | CASSPPSGRLPTQEQYF
NA | TRBJ1-2 | TRBV4-1 | once | TGCGCCAGCAGCCAAGACCCCACAGGACCCCTCAGTGGCTACACCTTC | CASSQDPTGPLSGYTF
TRBD1 | TRBJ2-3 | TRBV6-1 | NA | TGTGCCAGCAGGCCGGGACAGGGTTGGGATACGCAGTATTTT | CASRPGQGWDTQYF
NA | TRBJ1-1 | TRBV19 | NA | TGTGCCAGTAGTGTCACAGGGAGTAACACTGAAGCTTTCTTT | CASSVTGSNTEAFF
TRBD1 | TRBJ2-5 | TRBV5-1 | NA | TGCGCCAGCAGCTGGGGACAGGAGAACATAGAGACCCAGTACTTC | CASSWGQENIETQYF
NA | TRBJ1-2 | TRBV28 | NA | TGTGCCAGCAGAGCCGACGCCCGGGACACGCGGCCCACCTTC | CASRADARDTRPTF
NA | TRBJ1-2 | TRBV15 | few | TGTGCCACCAGCAGTCCAAGCCGAGCAGGGCGCTATGGCTACACCTTC | CATSSPSRAGRYGYTF
TRBD2 | TRBJ2-7 | TRBV5-4 | NA | TGTGCCAGCAGCCCGCCTTCGACTAGCGGCTCCTACGAGCAGTACTTC | CASSPPSTSGSYEQYF
TRBD1 | TRBJ2-7 | TRBV11-2 | few | TGTGCCAGCAGCTCCAGGACAGGGGGTACCTTCTACGAGCAGTACTTC | CASSSRTGGTFYEQYF
NA | TRBJ2-3 | TRBV6-5 | NA | TGTGCCAGCAGGTCCCATCGGGAGTACACAGATACGCAGTATTTT | CASRSHREYTDTQYF
NA | TRBJ2-5 | TRBV7-8 | NA | TGTGCCAGCAGCCCTTTGGCGGGGTACCAAGAGACCCAGTACTTC | CASSPLAGYQETQYF
NA | TRBJ2-5 | TRBV5-4 | few | TGTGCCAGCAGCCCTGAAAGCGATTTAGAGACCCAGTACTTC | CASSPESDLETQYF
NA | TRBJ1-2 | TRBV5-1 | NA | TGCGCCAGCAGCTCGGGCAGGGGACGCTATGGCTACACCTTC | CASSSGRGRYGYTF
TRBD2 | TRBJ2-7 | TRBV5-1 | NA | TGCGCCAGCGGGCCTGGGGGGGGTTACGAGCAGTACTTC | CASGPGGGYEQYF
NA | TRBJ1-1 | TRBV6-4 | few | TGTGCCAGCAGTGACACGACTGGAGGGTACACTGAAGCTTTCTTT | CASSDTTGGYTEAFF
NA | TRBJ2-3 | TRBV5-3 | NA | TGTGCCAGAAGGCCACGGGGGGCCAGCACAGATACGCAGTATTTT | CARRPRGASTDTQYF
NA | TRBJ2-5 | TRBV5-6 | NA | TGTGCCAGCAGCTTACAGGGCTTCCAAGAGACCCAGTACTTC | CASSLQGFQETQYF
NA | TRBJ2-3 | TRBV5-6 | NA | TGTGCCAGCAGCTCGCAGGGGGGAGATACGCAGTATTTT | CASSSQGGDTQYF
TRBD1 | TRBJ2-2 | TRBV5-8 | few | TGTGCCAGCAGGCGGACAGGGGCGAACACCGGGGAGCTGTTTTTT | CASRRTGANTGELFF
NA | TRBJ2-7 | TRBV21-1 | NA | TGTGCCAGCAGCACCCGGGACAGAGGTCCCGGCGAGCAGTACTTC | CASSTRDRGPGEQYF
NA | TRBJ2-3 | TRBV27 | NA | TGTGCCAGCAGTAGCAGGGCAGATACGCAGTATTTT | CASSSRADTQYF
TRBD1 | TRBJ1-1 | TRBV7-2 | NA | TGTGCCAGCAGCCTAGCGCTTGGGACAGGGGGTATGAACACTGAAGCTTTCTTT | CASSLALGTGGMNTEAFF
TRBD2 | TRBJ2-7 | TRBV10-2 | NA | TGCGCCAGCAGGCCGCGGGAGGTTGGCGAGCAGTACTTC | CASRPREVGEQYF
TRBD1 | TRBJ1-3 | TRBV7-9 | NA | TGTGCCAGCACCCCGGGACAGGGGTCTGGAAACACCATATATTTT | CASTPGQGSGNTIYF
NA | TRBJ1-2 | TRBV6-6 | NA | TGTGCCAGCAGTTACTCGCCAGGGGCAGATGACTACACCTTC | CASSYSPGADDYTF
TRBD1 | TRBJ1-1 | TRBV18 | NA | TGTGCCAGCTCACGGGGACAGGGGGACACTGAAGCTTTCTTT | CASSRGQGDTEAFF
TRBD2 | TRBJ2-1 | TRBV30 | NA | TGTGCCTGGAGTGTGGGACTAGCGGGGAACAATGAGCAGTTCTTC | CAWSVGLAGNNEQFF
TRBD1 | TRBJ2-7 | TRBV11-2 | NA | TGTGCCAGCAGCTTCGGACAGGGGGTATACGAGCAGTACTTC | CASSFGQGVYEQYF
TRBD1 | TRBJ2-3 | TRBV6-5 | NA | TGTGCCAGCAGTTACCGGACAGGGGCTTACCCAGATACGCAGTATTTT | CASSYRTGAYPDTQYF
TRBD2 | TRBJ2-2 | TRBV5-1 | few | TGCGCCAGCAGCCCGACCTCTAGCGGGGGGCCCGCCGGGGAGCTGTTTTTT | CASSPTSSGGPAGELFF
NA | TRBJ2-2 | TRBV6-1 | few | TGTGCCAGCAGCGAAGGGGCGCCCGGGGAGCTGTTTTTT | CASSEGAPGELFF
NA | TRBJ2-5 | TRBV11-3 | NA | TGTGCCAGCAGGGAAAGGAGCCAAGAGACCCAGTACTTC | CASRERSQETQYF
TRBD2 | TRBJ2-7 | TRBV4-2 | few | TGTGCCAGCAGTCTAGCGGGTGACACCTACGAGCAGTACTTC | CASSLAGDTYEQYF
TRBD1 | TRBJ2-7 | TRBV19 | NA | TGTGCCAGTAGTATCGGGGACAGGACCTACGAGCAGTACTTC | CASSIGDRTYEQYF
NA | TRBJ1-1 | TRBV30 | few | TGTGCCTGGAGTATGAACAGTGAAGCTTTCTTT | CAWSMNSEAFF
NA | TRBJ2-7 | TRBV6-1 | NA | TGTGCCAGCAGTGAATCTGAGACATACGAGCAGTACTTC | CASSESETYEQYF
TRBD2 | TRBJ2-3 | TRBV13 | NA | TGTGCCAGCAGCCTCCAGGGACTAGCGGGGTACACGCAGTATTTT | CASSLQGLAGYTQYF
NA | TRBJ1-2 | TRBV9 | NA | TGTGCCAGCAGCGCGACAGAGAACTATGGCTACACCTTC | CASSATENYGYTF
TRBD2 | TRBJ2-7 | TRBV15 | NA | TGTGCCACCAGCAGTAACCTCCGTGGGGGACTAGCGAGTTACGAGCAGTACTTC | CATSSNLRGGLASYEQYF
TRBD2 | TRBJ2-1 | TRBV6-1 | NA | TGTGCCAGCTCGATGGTCCTAGCGGGAGTCAATGAGCAGTTCTTC | CASSMVLAGVNEQFF
TRBD2 | TRBJ2-3 | TRBV27 | NA | TGTGCCAGCCGGGGACTAGCGGGGGTAGGCACAGATACGCAGTATTTT | CASRGLAGVGTDTQYF
NA | TRBJ2-7 | TRBV29-1 | NA | TGCAGCGTATCAGACACCACCTACGAGCAGTACTTC | CSVSDTTYEQYF
NA | TRBJ2-7 | TRBV7-8 | NA | TGTGCCAGCAGTTTAACTAGTTACGAGCAGTACTTC | CASSLTSYEQYF
NA | TRBJ1-2 | TRBV18 | NA | TGTGCCAGCTCAAACCAGGGGACCTCTAACTATGGCTACACCTTC | CASSNQGTSNYGYTF